What follows describes a single T cell receptor (beta chain). The sample originates from a study of shared clonotypes between healthy human individuals. The CDR3 has 15 amino acids. Trimming cost V 8 bases and J 5 bases; bases outside gene matches: 12. Looked up from germline, CDR1 is LNHDA and CDR2 is SQIVND (reference sequence). This table comes from immunoSEQ multiplex PCR, and its TCRdb copy is limited to in-frame clones, with some not included. The sample records 1.6 million or so clones, approximately 98.5% being singletons. The sequence came from a young man in good health. What was sequenced was naive CD4+ T cells sorted from blood. Stated subset: CD45RA+ positively selected. The chain combines TRBV19 with TRBJ1-5; 7 nucleotides line up with TRBD1. CDR3 loop: CASHWRRGADQPQHF. CDR3 in DNA: TGTGCCAGTCATTGGCGCAGGGGGGCGGATCAGCCCCAGCATTTT.